This T cell receptor (beta chain) was sequenced in a study of T cell responses to AZD1222 COVID-19 vaccine. The overall study: Second-dose groups at about 4 or about 12 weeks were pooled. Whole-study findings and limits: Clonal diversity was possibly underestimated; the donors were predominantly white British and more often female. The span of vaccine-associated CD4 TCRs extended across spike, with dominance at 160-218 and 743-854.

The CDR3 spans 13 residues. The V and J ends lost 2 bases and 6 bases, in that order; junction bases with no gene match: 4. Germline CDR1 SGHNT, CDR2 YYREEE (reference sequence). The repertoire was sequenced with immunoSEQ multiplex PCR; TCRdb's copy has only in-frame clones and lacks some. This sample has roughly 80,000 clones, with about 92% found just once. A note on this clone: Its antigen remains unidentified.

Sequences were derived from peripheral blood, sampled on day 0 of AZD1222 vaccination. The TCR sequence derives from an adult in good health. This chain uses TRBV5-4 with TRBJ2-7; 8 bases line up with TRBD1. This CDR3 is CASSFRGQVEQYF. The CDR3 nucleotides are TGTGCCAGCAGCTTCCGGGGACAGGTCGAGCAGTACTTC.